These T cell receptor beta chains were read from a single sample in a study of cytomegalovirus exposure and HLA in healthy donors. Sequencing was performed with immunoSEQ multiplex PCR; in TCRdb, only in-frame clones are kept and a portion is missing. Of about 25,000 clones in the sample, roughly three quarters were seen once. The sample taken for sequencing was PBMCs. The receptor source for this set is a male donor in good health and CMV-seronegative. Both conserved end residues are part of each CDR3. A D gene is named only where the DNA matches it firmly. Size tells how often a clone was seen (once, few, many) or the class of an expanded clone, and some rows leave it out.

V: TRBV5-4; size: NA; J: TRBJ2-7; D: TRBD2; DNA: TGTGCCAGCAGCCTTCAAGCGGGAGAGCGGCCGCACGAGCAGTACTTC; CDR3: CASSLQAGERPHEQYF
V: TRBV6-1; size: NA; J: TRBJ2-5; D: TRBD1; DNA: TGTGCCAGCAGTGAAGACAGGGGTAAAAATCAAGAGACCCAGTACTTC; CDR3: CASSEDRGKNQETQYF
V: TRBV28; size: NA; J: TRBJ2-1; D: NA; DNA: TGTGCCAGCAGTATCAGGGAGGTCTACAATGAGCAGTTCTTC; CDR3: CASSIREVYNEQFF
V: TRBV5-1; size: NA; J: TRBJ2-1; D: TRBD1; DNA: TGCGCCAGCAGCACACAGGGGGCGCAGGGTGAGCAGTTCTTC; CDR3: CASSTQGAQGEQFF
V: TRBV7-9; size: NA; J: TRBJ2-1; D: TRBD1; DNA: TGTGCCAGCAGCCACAGACAGGGGGACTACAATGAGCAGTTCTTC; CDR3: CASSHRQGDYNEQFF
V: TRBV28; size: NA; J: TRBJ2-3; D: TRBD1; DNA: TGTGCCAGCCACGGACGGGCCGGACAGGGGGCGATTTACACAGATACGCAGTATTTT; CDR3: CASHGRAGQGAIYTDTQYF
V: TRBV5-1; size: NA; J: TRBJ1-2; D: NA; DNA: TGCGCCAGCAGCTTAGGCGGGGCCCCGCCCTATGGCTACACCTTC; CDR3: CASSLGGAPPYGYTF
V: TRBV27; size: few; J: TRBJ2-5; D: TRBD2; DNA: TGTGCCAGCAGTTCCGGACTAGCCCAAGAGACCCAGTACTTC; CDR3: CASSSGLAQETQYF
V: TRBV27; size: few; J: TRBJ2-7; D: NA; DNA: TGTGCCAGCAGCCCGCCCGACAGGTCCCCTTACGAGCAGTACTTC; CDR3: CASSPPDRSPYEQYF
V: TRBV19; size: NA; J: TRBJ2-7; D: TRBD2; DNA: TGTGGGGGACTAGCGGGAGGGACCTACGAGCAGTACTTC; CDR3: CGGLAGGTYEQYF
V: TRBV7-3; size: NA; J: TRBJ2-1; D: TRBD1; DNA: TGTGCCAGCAGCTTAAATCAAGGGGGCCGCTTCCCTACTAATGAGCAGTTCTTC; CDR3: CASSLNQGGRFPTNEQFF
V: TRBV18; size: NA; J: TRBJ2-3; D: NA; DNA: TGTGCCAGCTCAATAGCGTGGGGGCCAGATACGCAGTATTTT; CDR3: CASSIAWGPDTQYF
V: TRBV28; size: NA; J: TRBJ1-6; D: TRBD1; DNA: TGTGCCAGCAGTTCGCCTTACCCCTGGACAGGGGGCGTGGGTAATTCACCCCTCCACTTT; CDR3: CASSSPYPWTGGVGNSPLHF
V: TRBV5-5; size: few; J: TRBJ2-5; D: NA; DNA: TGTGCCAGCAGCTGGAACAGAGAAGAGACCCAGTACTTC; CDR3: CASSWNREETQYF
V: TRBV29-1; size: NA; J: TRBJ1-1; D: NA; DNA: TGCAGCGTTGGTGATTTCGGTGGCACTGAAGCTTTCTTT; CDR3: CSVGDFGGTEAFF
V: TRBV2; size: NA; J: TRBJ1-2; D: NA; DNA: TGTGCCAGCCTCGGCTACACCTTC; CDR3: CASLGYTF
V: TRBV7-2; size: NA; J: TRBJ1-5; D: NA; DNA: TGTGCCAGCAGCGGACAGCGCAATCAGCCCCAGCATTTT; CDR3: CASSGQRNQPQHF
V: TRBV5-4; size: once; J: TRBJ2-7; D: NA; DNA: TGTGCCAGCAGCTTGGGAAGACTGCTCAGCGACGAGCAGTACTTC; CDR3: CASSLGRLLSDEQYF
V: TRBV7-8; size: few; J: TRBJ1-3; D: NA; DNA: TGTGCCAGCAGCTCGGGAAGAAACACCATATATTTT; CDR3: CASSSGRNTIYF
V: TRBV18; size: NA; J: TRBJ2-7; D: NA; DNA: TGTGCCAGCTCCAGAACAGGGAGCTCCTACGAGCAGTACTTC; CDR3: CASSRTGSSYEQYF
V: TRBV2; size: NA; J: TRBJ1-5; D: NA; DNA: TGTGCCAGCACAGGCGTCTATAGCAATCAGCCCCAGCATTTT; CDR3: CASTGVYSNQPQHF
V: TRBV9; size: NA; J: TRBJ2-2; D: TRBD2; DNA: TGTGCCAGCAGCGTAGAGTTGCGGGGGGGCACCGGGGAGCTGTTTTTT; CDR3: CASSVELRGGTGELFF
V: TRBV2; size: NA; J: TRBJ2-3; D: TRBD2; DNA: TGTGCCAGCAGTGGAATGGGAGGGGAGGCAGATACGCAGTATTTT; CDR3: CASSGMGGEADTQYF
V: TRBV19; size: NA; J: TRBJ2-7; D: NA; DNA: TGTGCCAGTAGTTTGACAGGTTCCTACGAGCAGTACTTC; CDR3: CASSLTGSYEQYF
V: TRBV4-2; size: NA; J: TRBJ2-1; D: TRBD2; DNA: TGTGCCAGCAGCCAAGGGCGGGAGAGTGGCAATGAGCAGTTCTTC; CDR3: CASSQGRESGNEQFF
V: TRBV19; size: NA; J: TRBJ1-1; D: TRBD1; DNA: TGTGCCAGTATGGACAGGAACCCTCGGTACACTGAAGCTTTCTTT; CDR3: CASMDRNPRYTEAFF
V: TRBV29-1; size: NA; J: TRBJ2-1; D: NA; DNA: TGCAGCGTGCCGGGGTTAGATGAGCAGTTCTTC; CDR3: CSVPGLDEQFF
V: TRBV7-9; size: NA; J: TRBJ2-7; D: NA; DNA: TGTGCCAGCAGCCCCACCCAGGGCCTACGAACCTACGAGCAGTACTTC; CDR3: CASSPTQGLRTYEQYF
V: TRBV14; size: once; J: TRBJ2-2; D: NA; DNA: TGTGCCAGCAGCCACCAGGTAGTCACCGGGGAGCTGTTTTTT; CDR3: CASSHQVVTGELFF
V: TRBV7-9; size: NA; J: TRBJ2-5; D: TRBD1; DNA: TGTGCCAGCAGCCTCGGGACAGTTCAAGAGACCCAGTACTTC; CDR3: CASSLGTVQETQYF
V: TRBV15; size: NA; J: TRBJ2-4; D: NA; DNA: TGTGCCACCAGCAGAGACCCAACCCTGGGCAGCGGCAAAAACATTCAGTACTTC; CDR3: CATSRDPTLGSGKNIQYF
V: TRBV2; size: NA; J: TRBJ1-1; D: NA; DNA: TGTGCCAGCAGCGCCGGGACACTTAACACTGAAGCTTTCTTT; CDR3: CASSAGTLNTEAFF
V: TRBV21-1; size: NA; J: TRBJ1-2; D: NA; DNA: TGTGCCAGCAGCCACATATCCGGGTTATGCGCCTATGGCTACACCTTC; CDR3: CASSHISGLCAYGYTF
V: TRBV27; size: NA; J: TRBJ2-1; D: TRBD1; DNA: TGTGCCAGCAGGACGGGACAGGGGGCTGGTGAGCAGTTCTTC; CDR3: CASRTGQGAGEQFF
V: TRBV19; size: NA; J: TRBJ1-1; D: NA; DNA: TGTGCCAGTAGTATTTCAGCGAGAGCTTTCTTT; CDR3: CASSISARAFF
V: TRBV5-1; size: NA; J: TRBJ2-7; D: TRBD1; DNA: TGCGCCAGCAGCCTAGACCCGGGACAGGGGGCAGAGCAGTACTTC; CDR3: CASSLDPGQGAEQYF
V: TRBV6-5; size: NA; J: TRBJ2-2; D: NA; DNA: TGTGCCAGCAGTTACGGGCGGGACCTGAACACCGGGGAGCTGTTTTTT; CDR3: CASSYGRDLNTGELFF
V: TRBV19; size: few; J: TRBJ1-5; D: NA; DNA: TGTGCCAGTAGTAACAGGGACACCTATAGCAATCAGCCCCAGCATTTT; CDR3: CASSNRDTYSNQPQHF
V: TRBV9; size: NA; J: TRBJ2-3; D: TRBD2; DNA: TGTGCCAGCAGCGAGGGACTAGCGAGCGATACGCAGTATTTT; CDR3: CASSEGLASDTQYF
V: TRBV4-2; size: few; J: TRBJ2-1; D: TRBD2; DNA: TGTGCCAGCAGCCAAGAAGAGGTTACGGTAGCGGGGTACAATGAGCAGTTCTTC; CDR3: CASSQEEVTVAGYNEQFF
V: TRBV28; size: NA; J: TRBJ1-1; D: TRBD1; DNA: TGTGCCAGCAGTTCCGGACAGGGAGGTACTGAAGCTTTCTTT; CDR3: CASSSGQGGTEAFF
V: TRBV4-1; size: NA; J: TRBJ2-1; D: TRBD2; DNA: TGCGCCAGCAGCCAAGATCGCGGGGGGGGGCTCTCCTACAATGAGCAGTTCTTC; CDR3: CASSQDRGGGLSYNEQFF
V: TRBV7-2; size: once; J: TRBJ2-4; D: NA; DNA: TGTGCCAGCAGCTCCCGACAGACCAATACTCTAGCCAAAAACATTCAGTACTTC; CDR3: CASSSRQTNTLAKNIQYF
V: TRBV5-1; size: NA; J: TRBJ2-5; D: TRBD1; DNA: TGCGCCAGCAGCCTGGCAGGGGGCGGGGAGACCCAGTACTTC; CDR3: CASSLAGGGETQYF
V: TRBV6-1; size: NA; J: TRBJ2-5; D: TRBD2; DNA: TGTGCCAGCAGTGCTAGCGGGGGGCGCGAGACCCAGTACTTC; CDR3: CASSASGGRETQYF
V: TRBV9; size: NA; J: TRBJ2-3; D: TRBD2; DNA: TGTGCCAGCAGCAGGAGCGGGGGGGCCGTAGATACGCAGTATTTT; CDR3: CASSRSGGAVDTQYF
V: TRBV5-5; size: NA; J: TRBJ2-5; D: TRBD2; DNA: TGTGCCAGCAACCCCGGGGCTAGCGGGGGGGCGGGAGAGACCCAGTACTTC; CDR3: CASNPGASGGAGETQYF
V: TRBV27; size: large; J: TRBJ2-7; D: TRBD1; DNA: TGTGCCATCAAGTTTAAGGGACAGGGGGCTTACGAGCAGTACTTC; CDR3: CAIKFKGQGAYEQYF
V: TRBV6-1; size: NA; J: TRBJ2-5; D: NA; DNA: TGTGCCAGCAGGGACGGGGGGCTCGATCCAGAGACCCAGTACTTC; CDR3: CASRDGGLDPETQYF
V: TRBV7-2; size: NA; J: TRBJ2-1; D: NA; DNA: TGTGCCAGCAGCTTAGAGCCTTTAGATGAGCAGTTCTTC; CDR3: CASSLEPLDEQFF
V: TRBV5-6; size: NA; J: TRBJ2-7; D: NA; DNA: TGTGCCAGCAGCTTGGGGCAGGGGCTGCGTTACGAGCAGTACTTC; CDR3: CASSLGQGLRYEQYF
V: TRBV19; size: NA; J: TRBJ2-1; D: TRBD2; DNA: TGTGCCAGTAGTATGATGGGACTAGCGGCCTCCTACAATGAGCAGTTCTTC; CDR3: CASSMMGLAASYNEQFF
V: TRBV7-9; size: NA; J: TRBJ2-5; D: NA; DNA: TGTGCCAGCAGCCCGGGCGGGGGCGGTGGTAAAGAGACCCAGTACTTC; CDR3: CASSPGGGGGKETQYF
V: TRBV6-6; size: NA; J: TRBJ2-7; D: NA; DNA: TGTGCCAGCAGTTTGCCGGGTGCTATGAAGACCTACGAGCAGTACTTC; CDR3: CASSLPGAMKTYEQYF
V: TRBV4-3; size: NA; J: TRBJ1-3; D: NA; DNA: TGCGCCAGCAGCCAAGATATGGTCCCTGCGGGAAACACCATATACTTT; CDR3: CASSQDMVPAGNTIYF